The 21 T cell receptor beta chains listed next were all sequenced from one sample in a study of cytomegalovirus exposure and HLA in healthy donors. 60 Vbeta and 13 Jbeta primers were used in PCR. The protocol was immunoSEQ multiplex PCR, while the TCRdb copy is restricted to in-frame clones and leaves out a portion. The sample lists about 130,000 clones; approximately 63% were seen once. Sequenced: PBMCs. The receptors shown here come from a woman in her sixties or seventies in good health and CMV-seropositive.

The chain links TRBV5-8 to TRBJ1-2; 8 bases align to TRBD1. The CDR3 sequence is 16 residues long. Germline trimming cut 6 bases from V and 6 bases from J; bases unmatched to any gene: 16. Germline values: CDR1 SGHTS, CDR2 YDEGEE. The CDR3 DNA is TGTGCCAGCACTGGAACCAACAGGGGGGTTATGGATGGCTACACCTTC. This sequence encodes CASTGTNRGVMDGYTF.

The chain links TRBV19 to TRBJ2-7, with a possible D match to TRBD2 (5 bases). The CDR3 sequence is 13 residues long. Trimming removed 10 bases from V and 2 bases from J, with 15 bases in between. CDR1 is LNHDA and CDR2 is SQIVND in the germline V gene (reference sequence). The CDR3 sequence is CATKRTGTYEQYF. The CDR3 nucleotides are TGTGCCACCAAACGGACTGGTACCTACGAGCAGTACTTC.

This chain joins TRBV7-9 and TRBJ2-1, with 9 bases that match TRBD2. Germline CDR1 and CDR2: SEHNR and FQNEAQ (reference sequence). The CDR3 runs 15 residues. Germline trimming cut 5 bases from V and 2 bases from J; bases unmatched to any gene: 4. The CDR3 is CASSGSGSTYNEQFF. CDR3 sequence (DNA): TGTGCCAGCAGCGGTAGCGGGAGCACCTACAATGAGCAGTTCTTC.

Note on this clone: The same CDR3 can be traced to other DNA sequences in this sample. This chain uses TRBV5-6 with TRBJ1-1; D may be TRBD1 (5 bases). The CDR3 totals 14 residues. V lost 2 bases and J 1 base, leaving 9 bases between the germline ends. Germline lookup yields CDR1 SGHDT and CDR2 YYEEEE. DNA for the CDR3: TGTGCCAGCAGCTTAGGGACTCAGAACACTGAAGCTTTCTTT. Translating gives CASSLGTQNTEAFF.

The chain carries TRBV6-5 and TRBJ1-1; D gene uncertain. Trimming left V 6 bases short and J 3 bases short, with 11 bases between. The germline V gene has CDR1 MNHEY and CDR2 SVGAGI. The CDR3 sequence is 13 residues long. The CDR3 sequence: CASSSYIDTEAFF. For the CDR3, the DNA is TGTGCCAGCAGCTCTTACATCGACACTGAAGCTTTCTTT.

As DNA, the CDR3 is TGCGCCAGCAGCTTGCAATTACCGGGCACCGGGGAGCTGTTTTTT. The encoded protein is CASSLQLPGTGELFF. This chain joins TRBV5-1 and TRBJ2-2; no reliable D call. Germline assignment: CDR1 SGHRS and CDR2 YFSETQ. V dropped 1 base and J dropped 4 bases, with 11 bases sitting between them. The CDR3 contains 15 residues. Together with reference TRBV5-1 and TRBJ2-2, the CDR3 gives the full variable domain: KAGVTQTPRYLIKTRGQQVTLSCSPISGHRSVSWYQQTPGQGLQFLFEYFSETQRNKGNFPGRFSGRQFSNSRSEMNVSTLELGDSALYLCASSLQLPGTGELFFGEGSRLTVL.

The V and J genes are TRBV27 and TRBJ2-7; 10 bases match TRBD2. Germline-derived CDR1 and CDR2 are MNHEY and SMNVEV (reference sequence). The trim removed 5 bases at V and 4 bases at J, leaving 8 bases unmatched. CDR3 length: 15 residues. This CDR3 is CASSPAGLAFYEQYF. Written as DNA, the CDR3 is TGTGCCAGCAGTCCCGCGGGACTAGCGTTTTACGAGCAGTACTTC.

The rearrangement joins TRBV5-1 to TRBJ2-2; possibly TRBD2 for D (5 bases). The V gene lost 2 bases and the J gene lost 1 base, with 6 bases spanning the gap. The CDR3 is 14 residues long. The germline V gene encodes CDR1 SGHRS and CDR2 YFSETQ. CDR3 loop: CASSLEGNTGELFF. The DNA of the CDR3 is TGCGCCAGCAGCTTAGAGGGGAACACCGGGGAGCTGTTTTTT.

The chain employs TRBV7-2 and TRBJ2-5; TRBD2 matches 11 bases. Losses at the gene ends were 5 bases for V and 3 bases for J; bases not matched to a gene: 8. This CDR3 contains 16 residues. In germline, CDR1 is SGHTA, CDR2 FQGNSA. CDR3 region: CASSLGPSGRKETQYF. For the CDR3, the DNA is TGTGCCAGCAGCCTAGGGCCTAGCGGGAGGAAAGAGACCCAGTACTTC.

This chain connects TRBV28 to TRBJ1-4, with D maybe TRBD1 (6 bases). V lost 4 bases to trimming and J lost 7 bases, with 16 bases between them. Germline CDR1 reads MDHEN; CDR2 reads SYDVKM. CDR3 length equals 15 residues. CDR3 amino acids: CASSSTTGASEKLFF. In DNA, the CDR3 is TGTGCCAGCAGTTCCACGACAGGAGCAAGTGAAAAACTGTTTTTT.

This clone was picked up a small number of times. V is TRBV5-1 and J is TRBJ2-5, with D tentatively TRBD1 (6 bases). With 4 bases removed from V and 14 bases from J, the gap between germline ends came to 24 bases. This CDR3 has 14 residues. CDR1 is SGHRS, CDR2 YFSETQ, per germline. The CDR3 sequence is CASSTGTPQGGTYF. CDR3 DNA: TGCGCCAGCAGCACGGGAACCCCACAAGGGGGAACTTACTTC.

The chain employs TRBV6-1 and TRBJ1-1; possibly TRBD1 for D (6 bases). V was clipped by 2 bases and J by 3 bases, with 13 bases between them. The germline V gene encodes CDR1 MNHNS and CDR2 SASEGT. There are 15 residues in the CDR3. CDR3 coding DNA: TGTGCCAGCAGTGAATGGCAACAGGGTTACACTGAAGCTTTCTTT. Translating it yields CASSEWQQGYTEAFF.

V gene TRBV2 combines with J gene TRBJ1-1; 7 bases agree with TRBD1. This CDR3 is built from 14 residues. Germline trimming cut 6 bases from V and 4 bases from J; bases unmatched to any gene: 8. Germline loops: CDR1 SNHLY, CDR2 FYNNEI. The CDR3 DNA is TGTGCCAGCAGCTCGGGGGCAGGGGGCACTGAAGCTTTCTTT. Protein sequence: CASSSGAGGTEAFF.

The V call is TRBV28, the J call TRBJ1-3; TRBD1 is a possible D gene (5 bases). V was trimmed by 2 bases and J by 2 bases, leaving 10 bases between them. Germline V lookup: CDR1 MDHEN, CDR2 SYDVKM. CDR3 length equals 15 residues. The CDR3 DNA sequence: TGTGCCAGCAGTTTACCCTCAGGGACTGGAAACACCATATATTTT. Translation gives CASSLPSGTGNTIYF.

The V call is TRBV28, the J call TRBJ2-4; the match to TRBD1 covers 9 bases. The CDR3 consists of 12 residues. Germline V gives CDR1 MDHEN, CDR2 SYDVKM. V was clipped by 8 bases and J by 9 bases; unmatched bases: 5. CDR3 region: CASGTGLTIQYF. The CDR3 DNA is TGTGCCAGCGGGACAGGGCTAACCATTCAGTACTTC.

Only one count was recorded for this clone. V and J are TRBV7-6 and TRBJ2-5; D possibly corresponds to TRBD1 (5 bases). V was trimmed by 1 base and J by 4 bases, leaving 10 bases between them. This CDR3 is built from 14 residues. The V gene's germline CDR1 is SGHVS and CDR2 FNYEAQ. CDR3 bases: TGTGCCAGCAGCTTAGAGGGCAGGGCAGAGACCCAGTACTTC. Protein: CASSLEGRAETQYF. Full variable domain (remainder filled in from reference TRBV7-6 and TRBJ2-5): GAGVSQSPRYKVTKRGQDVALRCDPISGHVSLYWYRQALGQGPEFLTYFNYEAQQDKSGLPNDRFSAERPEGSISTLTIQRTEQRDSAMYRCASSLEGRAETQYFGPGTRLLVL.

V is TRBV10-2 and J is TRBJ2-3, with TRBD1 matching over 7 bases. The length of the CDR3 is 15 residues. Trimming at V came to 6 bases and at J to 4 bases, leaving 10 bases not matched to a gene. The germline V gene encodes CDR1 WSHSY and CDR2 SAAADI. In DNA, the CDR3 is TGCGCCAGCAGCGGACAGGTCGTGCTCCCAGATACGCAGTATTTT. Its protein product is CASSGQVVLPDTQYF.

This clone was counted a few times. The V gene is TRBV7-2, the J gene TRBJ1-1; weak D call: TRBD1 (6 bases). CDR3 length: 14 amino acids. Trimming left V 2 bases short and J 0 bases short, with 7 bases between. CDR1 is SGHTA and CDR2 is FQGNSA in the germline V gene. CDR3 sequence reads: CASSLNRVNTEAFF. CDR3 coding DNA: TGTGCCAGCAGCTTAAACAGGGTGAACACTGAAGCTTTCTTT.

This clone was seen only a few times. The genes are TRBV6-6 and TRBJ1-2; D unresolved. The germline V and J ends were trimmed by 2 bases and 8 bases, with 9 bases remaining between them. CDR1 is MNHNY and CDR2 is SVGAGI in the germline V gene (reference sequence). This CDR3 spans 12 amino acids. The CDR3 DNA sequence: TGTGCCAGCAGTTACGGAGGCGCGGGCTACACCTTC. It codes for CASSYGGAGYTF.

In this sample, this clone turned up once. The V and J genes are TRBV7-4 and TRBJ1-2; 8 bases are a match to TRBD1. Germline V gene lookup returns CDR1 SGHVT and CDR2 SQSDAQ. CDR3 size: 20 residues. V lost 1 base, J lost 1 base, and 17 bases stayed unmatched. The CDR3 reads CASSLGRCAGQAKFNYGYTF. The CDR3 DNA reads as TGTGCCAGCAGCTTAGGTAGGTGTGCGGGACAGGCCAAGTTTAACTATGGCTACACCTTC.

This sequence joins TRBV2 and TRBJ2-5, with 7 bases identical to TRBD2. Looked up from germline, CDR1 is SNHLY and CDR2 is FYNNEI. CDR3 length equals 15 residues. Trimming cost V 4 bases and J 0 bases; bases outside gene matches: 5. The CDR3 region is CASSGSSGYQETQYF. The DNA of the CDR3 is TGTGCCAGCAGTGGGTCTAGCGGCTACCAAGAGACCCAGTACTTC.